The clone carrying this T cell receptor (beta chain) has ten or more counts. The data were taken from a study of spatial heterogeneity in lung cancer. TCRdb redid the calling of the 5' RACE reads with MiXCR, one entry per CDR3 protein. The repertoire includes more than 75,000 distinct CDR3 sequences, over 9.5% of them detected once, and around 4.3% sits in the top ten. This sample's time point: sample taken at primary tumor resection. Sequencing of whole RNA from tumor, nontumor lung or frozen PBMC involved no sorting. The CDR3 spans 13 residues. Germline-derived CDR1 and CDR2 are SGHAT and FQDESV (reference sequence). V was cut by 0 bases and J by 5 bases, with 7 bases left in between.

The chain recombines TRBV11-1 with TRBJ1-2; D is uncertain. The sequencing used PBMCs, collected at surgery. The sequence derives from a male donor with early-stage non-small cell lung cancer. The CDR3 loop reads CASSLATTYGYTF. CDR3 DNA: TGTGCCAGCAGCTTAGCCACGACTTATGGCTACACCTTC.